The clone carrying this T cell receptor (beta chain) was observed a few times. This entry belongs to a study of CD8 T cells in ankylosing spondylitis. The CDR3 runs to 14 residues. The germline CDR1 and CDR2 sequences are ENHRY and SYGVKD. The J segment lost 3 bases and the V segment lost 11 bases, leaving 9 bases of the junction unmatched. A quantitative 5'-RACE method, one with molecular barcodes, was used to make TCR beta libraries. MiXCR, applied by TCRdb to the 5' RACE reads, yields one record per CDR3 protein. In the table there are a few hundred thousand distinct CDR3 sequences, approximately 22% of which are singletons.

This receptor was obtained from a male donor with ankylosing spondylitis or in good health (not recorded which). J is TRBJ2-1 and V is TRBV10-3, with 8 bases lining up with TRBD2. Sequenced input: blood, either unsorted or a sorted T cell fraction (not recorded which). The CDR3 sequence: CAVKAGELYNEQFF. The CDR3 DNA is TGTGCCGTTAAAGCGGGGGAACTCTACAATGAGCAGTTCTTC.